These T cell receptor beta chains were read from a single sample in a study of T cell responses to AZD1222 COVID-19 vaccine. Using immunoSEQ multiplex PCR, the repertoire was profiled, and TCRdb retains in-frame clones only, with some absent. The sample holds 200,000 or so clones, roughly 92% seen once. The source material was peripheral blood, sampled 28 days after the second AZD1222 dose. These TCRs come from an adult who received the AZD1222 COVID-19 vaccine. CDR3s include the opening cysteine and the closing phenylalanine or tryptophan. D genes are given only for firm matches. Some rows have no size entry. The others give once, few or many, or a class for an expanded clone.

V	size	length	J	D	DNA	CDR3
TRBV7-8	once	12	TRBJ1-2	-	TGTGCCAGCAGCCTCCGGAACTATGGCTACACCTTC	CASSLRNYGYTF
TRBV3-1/TRBV3-2	-	14	TRBJ2-2	-	TGTGCCAGCAGCCCCCAGTGGAACACCGGGGAGCTGTTTTTT	CASSPQWNTGELFF
TRBV6-5	-	14	TRBJ2-5	TRBD2	TGTGCCAGCAGACTAGCGGGGGGGCTTGAGACCCAGTACTTC	CASRLAGGLETQYF
TRBV7-2	-	15	TRBJ2-7	TRBD2	TGTGCCAGCAGCTATGGGACTAGCGGGGGCTACGAGCAGTACTTC	CASSYGTSGGYEQYF
TRBV29-1	-	13	TRBJ1-2	-	TGCAGCGTGGCCCCTGGGGGCCGCTATGGCTACACCTTC	CSVAPGGRYGYTF
TRBV15	-	18	TRBJ2-7	TRBD2	TGTGCCACCAGCGACCCGGGAGCGGGGGGCAAAAACTCCTACGAGCAGTACTTC	CATSDPGAGGKNSYEQYF
TRBV7-6	-	11	TRBJ1-1	-	TGTGCCAGCAGCTTCTTAACTGAAGCTTTCTTT	CASSFLTEAFF
TRBV19	-	13	TRBJ1-3	-	TGTGCCAGTAGTAGAAGCAATGGAAACACCATATATTTT	CASSRSNGNTIYF
TRBV10-2	-	15	TRBJ2-2	-	TGCGCCAGCAGTGAACCCGGGGGGAACACCGGGGAGCTGTTTTTT	CASSEPGGNTGELFF
TRBV2	-	11	TRBJ1-2	-	TGTGCCAGCACGGCGGCTGGCGGCTACACCTTC	CASTAAGGYTF